This is a list of T cell receptor beta chains from one sample in a study of blood T cell repertoires in COVID-19. Sequencing used immunoSEQ multiplex PCR; TCRdb keeps in-frame clones, though not all of them. The sample lists roughly 190,000 clones; 88% were seen once. Sequenced input: peripheral blood. The origin of the receptors is a man aged 35 to 55 with active or convalescent COVID-19. The CDR3 runs from the conserved cysteine through the conserved F or W. The D gene is left open where the match is weak. Clone size is given for some rows only: seen once, a few or many times, or a class if the clone is expanded.

d_call: TRBD1; j_call: TRBJ1-4; v_call: TRBV27; clone_size: -; cdr3_aa: CASSLDDRGQGKLFF; cdr3_nt: TGTGCCAGCAGTTTAGATGACAGGGGGCAGGGAAAACTGTTTTTT
d_call: TRBD1; j_call: TRBJ2-3; v_call: TRBV7-9; clone_size: few; cdr3_aa: CASSLDRGTDTQYF; cdr3_nt: TGTGCCAGCAGCTTGGACAGGGGCACAGATACGCAGTATTTT
d_call: TRBD2; j_call: TRBJ2-3; v_call: TRBV6-2/TRBV6-3; clone_size: -; cdr3_aa: CASSSPGLGSDTQYF; cdr3_nt: TGTGCCAGCAGTTCGCCGGGACTAGGATCAGATACGCAGTATTTT
d_call: -; j_call: TRBJ2-1; v_call: TRBV11-3; clone_size: -; cdr3_aa: CASSGEGESYNEQFF; cdr3_nt: TGTGCCAGCAGCGGAGAGGGGGAGTCCTACAATGAGCAGTTCTTC
d_call: TRBD1; j_call: TRBJ1-5; v_call: TRBV18; clone_size: -; cdr3_aa: CASSASGQGRSNQPQHF; cdr3_nt: TGTGCCAGCTCGGCCAGCGGACAGGGGAGGAGCAATCAGCCCCAGCATTTT
d_call: TRBD1; j_call: TRBJ1-5; v_call: TRBV6-6; clone_size: -; cdr3_aa: CASSRQGAIIGNQPQHF; cdr3_nt: TGTGCCAGCAGTCGACAGGGGGCTATTATAGGCAATCAGCCCCAGCATTTT
d_call: TRBD1; j_call: TRBJ2-5; v_call: TRBV30; clone_size: few; cdr3_aa: CAWSVKGQGLETQYF; cdr3_nt: TGTGCCTGGAGTGTAAAAGGACAGGGGTTAGAGACCCAGTACTTC
d_call: -; j_call: TRBJ2-7; v_call: TRBV19; clone_size: -; cdr3_aa: CASSPSRRSYEQYF; cdr3_nt: TGTGCCAGTAGTCCTTCCCGAAGGAGCTACGAGCAGTACTTC
d_call: -; j_call: TRBJ2-3; v_call: TRBV18; clone_size: -; cdr3_aa: CASSPSRKSTDTQYF; cdr3_nt: TGTGCCAGCTCACCTTCCAGGAAATCAACAGATACGCAGTATTTT
d_call: -; j_call: TRBJ1-1; v_call: TRBV3-1/TRBV3-2; clone_size: -; cdr3_aa: CASSQVSTEAFF; cdr3_nt: TGTGCCAGCAGCCAAGTTAGTACTGAAGCTTTCTTT
d_call: TRBD2; j_call: TRBJ2-5; v_call: TRBV7-8; clone_size: -; cdr3_aa: CASSFGLAGDVAQETQYF; cdr3_nt: TGTGCCAGCAGCTTCGGACTAGCGGGAGATGTGGCGCAAGAGACCCAGTACTTC
d_call: TRBD2; j_call: TRBJ2-3; v_call: TRBV5-1; clone_size: once; cdr3_aa: CASKPTSDSTDTQYF; cdr3_nt: TGCGCCAGCAAGCCGACTAGCGACAGCACAGATACGCAGTATTTT
d_call: -; j_call: TRBJ1-1; v_call: TRBV19; clone_size: -; cdr3_aa: CASRAGPSEAFF; cdr3_nt: TGTGCCAGTAGAGCGGGGCCGTCTGAAGCTTTCTTT
d_call: -; j_call: TRBJ1-4; v_call: TRBV14; clone_size: -; cdr3_aa: CASSPLGGLNEKLFF; cdr3_nt: TGTGCCAGCAGCCCCCTCGGGGGGCTTAATGAAAAACTGTTTTTT
d_call: -; j_call: TRBJ1-5; v_call: TRBV6-5; clone_size: -; cdr3_aa: CASSRLYNQPQHF; cdr3_nt: TGTGCCAGCAGTAGACTTTATAATCAGCCCCAGCATTTT
d_call: -; j_call: TRBJ2-7; v_call: TRBV7-2; clone_size: -; cdr3_aa: CASSTSGGYEQYF; cdr3_nt: TGTGCCAGCAGCACCTCGGGCGGGTACGAGCAGTACTTC
d_call: -; j_call: TRBJ2-4; v_call: TRBV7-9; clone_size: -; cdr3_aa: CASSLVGRENIQYF; cdr3_nt: TGTGCCAGCAGCTTAGTTGGCAGGGAAAACATTCAGTACTTC
d_call: TRBD1; j_call: TRBJ2-7; v_call: TRBV5-4; clone_size: -; cdr3_aa: CASSTGGGQGRHEQYF; cdr3_nt: TGTGCCAGCAGCACAGGTGGGGGACAGGGGAGACACGAGCAGTACTTC
d_call: -; j_call: TRBJ1-1; v_call: TRBV5-1; clone_size: few; cdr3_aa: CASSLASLNTEAFF; cdr3_nt: TGCGCCAGCAGCTTGGCCTCTCTGAACACTGAAGCTTTCTTT
d_call: TRBD2; j_call: TRBJ2-3; v_call: TRBV5-1; clone_size: -; cdr3_aa: CASSLQREGDTQYF; cdr3_nt: TGCGCCAGCAGCTTGCAACGGGAGGGAGATACGCAGTATTTT
d_call: -; j_call: TRBJ1-2; v_call: TRBV3-1/TRBV3-2; clone_size: -; cdr3_aa: CASSQGGQGTYGYTF; cdr3_nt: TGTGCCAGCAGCCAAGGGGGGCAGGGTACCTATGGCTACACCTTC
d_call: TRBD1; j_call: TRBJ2-3; v_call: TRBV5-1; clone_size: few; cdr3_aa: CASSLGGTGVTDTQYF; cdr3_nt: TGCGCCAGCAGCCTCGGCGGGACAGGGGTTACAGATACGCAGTATTTT
d_call: TRBD1; j_call: TRBJ1-2; v_call: TRBV27; clone_size: -; cdr3_aa: CASYSGTGVNYGYTF; cdr3_nt: TGTGCCAGCTATTCCGGGACAGGGGTTAACTATGGCTACACCTTC
d_call: TRBD1; j_call: TRBJ2-2; v_call: TRBV7-9; clone_size: -; cdr3_aa: CASSTGQGDRRELFF; cdr3_nt: TGTGCCAGCAGCACGGGACAGGGGGATCGCCGGGAGCTGTTTTTT
d_call: TRBD1; j_call: TRBJ1-5; v_call: TRBV10-3; clone_size: -; cdr3_aa: CAIRQGSSQPQHF; cdr3_nt: TGTGCCATCAGACAGGGGAGTTCACAGCCCCAGCATTTT
d_call: TRBD1; j_call: TRBJ2-7; v_call: TRBV9; clone_size: -; cdr3_aa: CASSPRGGTGYHEQYF; cdr3_nt: TGTGCCAGCAGCCCCCGAGGGGGGACAGGGTATCACGAGCAGTACTTC
d_call: -; j_call: TRBJ2-7; v_call: TRBV5-6; clone_size: -; cdr3_aa: CASSGDRGRLIYEQYF; cdr3_nt: TGTGCCAGCAGCGGGGACCGGGGGAGGTTAATCTACGAGCAGTACTTC
d_call: TRBD1; j_call: TRBJ2-1; v_call: TRBV30; clone_size: -; cdr3_aa: CAWSATGGLRSEQFF; cdr3_nt: TGTGCCTGGAGTGCGACAGGGGGCTTGAGGAGTGAGCAGTTCTTC
d_call: TRBD1; j_call: TRBJ2-2; v_call: TRBV5-1; clone_size: -; cdr3_aa: CASHVIPTGAGELFF; cdr3_nt: TGCGCCAGTCACGTTATACCGACAGGGGCCGGGGAGCTGTTTTTT
d_call: -; j_call: TRBJ2-5; v_call: TRBV2; clone_size: few; cdr3_aa: CASRPDLASETQYF; cdr3_nt: TGTGCCAGCAGACCAGACTTGGCTTCGGAGACCCAGTACTTC
d_call: -; j_call: TRBJ1-1; v_call: TRBV11-2; clone_size: -; cdr3_aa: CASSFRGGAEAFF; cdr3_nt: TGTGCCAGCAGCTTCCGAGGGGGTGCTGAAGCTTTCTTT
d_call: TRBD1; j_call: TRBJ1-1; v_call: TRBV18; clone_size: -; cdr3_aa: CASSPLGGAGTEAFF; cdr3_nt: TGTGCCAGCTCACCTCTAGGGGGCGCAGGCACTGAAGCTTTCTTT
d_call: -; j_call: TRBJ2-1; v_call: TRBV21-1; clone_size: -; cdr3_aa: CASSKGPLARREGIPGTYNEQFF; cdr3_nt: TGTGCCAGCAGCAAAGGTCCATTGGCTAGGCGGGAGGGCATCCCGGGAACCTACAATGAGCAGTTCTTC
d_call: -; j_call: TRBJ2-1; v_call: TRBV3-1/TRBV3-2; clone_size: -; cdr3_aa: CASSQDGKGMGGFF; cdr3_nt: TGTGCCAGCAGCCAAGATGGGAAGGGCATGGGGGGGTTCTTC
d_call: TRBD1; j_call: TRBJ1-1; v_call: TRBV11-3; clone_size: -; cdr3_aa: CASSLRQGAFTEAFF; cdr3_nt: TGTGCCAGCAGCTTACGACAGGGGGCTTTCACTGAAGCTTTCTTT
d_call: TRBD1; j_call: TRBJ2-7; v_call: TRBV5-5; clone_size: -; cdr3_aa: CASSLRQGQTYEQYF; cdr3_nt: TGTGCCAGCAGTTTACGACAGGGACAGACCTACGAGCAGTACTTC
d_call: TRBD1; j_call: TRBJ1-5; v_call: TRBV30; clone_size: -; cdr3_aa: CAWSKNSGQGNQPQHF; cdr3_nt: TGTGCCTGGAGTAAGAACTCAGGACAGGGGAATCAGCCCCAGCATTTT
d_call: TRBD1; j_call: TRBJ1-1; v_call: TRBV6-5; clone_size: -; cdr3_aa: CASPPPGQGPREAFF; cdr3_nt: TGTGCCAGCCCCCCCCCGGGACAGGGACCGAGGGAGGCTTTCTTT
d_call: -; j_call: TRBJ2-7; v_call: TRBV5-1; clone_size: -; cdr3_aa: CASSPDTHRDEQYF; cdr3_nt: TGCGCCAGCAGCCCGGATACACACAGGGACGAGCAGTACTTC
d_call: TRBD1; j_call: TRBJ1-2; v_call: TRBV6-1; clone_size: -; cdr3_aa: CASSEATGGYGYTF; cdr3_nt: TGTGCCAGCAGTGAAGCGACAGGGGGCTATGGCTACACCTTC
d_call: TRBD1; j_call: TRBJ2-1; v_call: TRBV7-6; clone_size: -; cdr3_aa: CASSSGDRDNEQFF; cdr3_nt: TGTGCCAGCAGCTCCGGGGACAGGGACAATGAGCAGTTCTTC
d_call: -; j_call: TRBJ1-1; v_call: TRBV6-5; clone_size: -; cdr3_aa: CASSYSTVNTEAFF; cdr3_nt: TGTGCCAGCAGTTACTCTACGGTGAACACTGAAGCTTTCTTT
d_call: TRBD1; j_call: TRBJ2-7; v_call: TRBV5-4; clone_size: -; cdr3_aa: CASSGKTGTETTYEQYF; cdr3_nt: TGTGCCAGCAGTGGTAAAACCGGGACAGAGACCACCTACGAGCAGTACTTC
d_call: -; j_call: TRBJ1-1; v_call: TRBV5-4; clone_size: -; cdr3_aa: CASSLGSRQQNTEAFF; cdr3_nt: TGTGCCAGCAGCTTGGGAAGTAGACAGCAGAACACTGAAGCTTTCTTT
d_call: TRBD2; j_call: TRBJ2-5; v_call: TRBV5-1; clone_size: -; cdr3_aa: CASSLAGTSLETQYF; cdr3_nt: TGCGCCAGCAGCTTGGCCGGGACTAGCCTCGAGACCCAGTACTTC
d_call: -; j_call: TRBJ2-7; v_call: TRBV28; clone_size: -; cdr3_aa: CASGAGRSYEQYF; cdr3_nt: TGTGCCAGCGGGGCCGGGCGCTCCTACGAGCAGTACTTC
d_call: -; j_call: TRBJ1-4; v_call: TRBV6-5; clone_size: -; cdr3_aa: CASSYYVTGKKKLFF; cdr3_nt: TGTGCCAGCAGTTACTATGTCACGGGGAAGAAAAAACTGTTTTTT
d_call: -; j_call: TRBJ1-5; v_call: TRBV27; clone_size: -; cdr3_aa: CASSLGRGAGNQPQHF; cdr3_nt: TGTGCCAGCAGTTTAGGCCGGGGGGCCGGTAATCAGCCCCAGCATTTT
d_call: TRBD1; j_call: TRBJ2-7; v_call: TRBV18; clone_size: -; cdr3_aa: CASSPGQGHNEQYF; cdr3_nt: TGTGCCAGCTCGCCGGGACAGGGGCACAACGAGCAGTACTTC
d_call: -; j_call: TRBJ1-6; v_call: TRBV11-2; clone_size: -; cdr3_aa: CASSLGHANSPLHF; cdr3_nt: TGTGCCAGCAGCTTAGGACACGCAAATTCACCCCTCCACTTT
d_call: -; j_call: TRBJ1-1; v_call: TRBV29-1; clone_size: -; cdr3_aa: CSVGKRAGVMTEAFF; cdr3_nt: TGCAGCGTTGGCAAAAGAGCCGGGGTTATGACTGAAGCTTTCTTT
d_call: -; j_call: TRBJ2-3; v_call: TRBV28; clone_size: -; cdr3_aa: CASSALADRNSVAQYF; cdr3_nt: TGTGCCAGCAGTGCTTTAGCCGACCGAAATAGCGTTGCGCAGTATTTT
d_call: TRBD2; j_call: TRBJ2-7; v_call: TRBV6-5; clone_size: -; cdr3_aa: CASSPLAGNYEQYF; cdr3_nt: TGTGCCAGCAGCCCACTAGCGGGGAACTACGAGCAGTACTTC
d_call: -; j_call: TRBJ1-2; v_call: TRBV4-3; clone_size: -; cdr3_aa: CASSPDQGFRIGYTF; cdr3_nt: TGCGCCAGCAGCCCCGACCAGGGGTTCCGTATAGGCTACACCTTC
d_call: TRBD2; j_call: TRBJ2-3; v_call: TRBV7-8; clone_size: -; cdr3_aa: CASSRDYTDTQYF; cdr3_nt: TGTGCCAGCAGCCGGGACTACACAGATACGCAGTATTTT
d_call: -; j_call: TRBJ1-2; v_call: TRBV18; clone_size: -; cdr3_aa: CASSPPGREPYGYTF; cdr3_nt: TGTGCCAGCTCACCCCCCGGGAGGGAACCCTATGGCTACACCTTC
d_call: TRBD1; j_call: TRBJ1-1; v_call: TRBV6-6; clone_size: -; cdr3_aa: CASSPWDSQGARAEAFF; cdr3_nt: TGTGCCAGCAGTCCCTGGGACAGTCAAGGGGCTCGGGCTGAAGCTTTCTTT
d_call: -; j_call: TRBJ2-7; v_call: TRBV27; clone_size: once; cdr3_aa: CASSFRDGYEQYF; cdr3_nt: TGTGCCAGCAGTTTCCGGGATGGCTACGAGCAGTACTTC
d_call: -; j_call: TRBJ2-3; v_call: TRBV5-1; clone_size: once; cdr3_aa: CASSLAPGQGQDTQYF; cdr3_nt: TGCGCCAGCAGCTTGGCACCGGGACAAGGACAGGATACGCAGTATTTT
d_call: -; j_call: TRBJ1-4; v_call: TRBV28; clone_size: once; cdr3_aa: CASSFRDKEFF; cdr3_nt: TGTGCCAGCAGTTTTCGGGACAAGGAGTTTTTT